These 11 T cell receptor beta chains came from one sample sequenced in a study of shared clonotypes between healthy human individuals. Here immunoSEQ multiplex PCR was the method, and the copy in TCRdb shows in-frame clones only, minus some. The table has around 700,000 clones, about 78% seen once. The sequencing input was memory CD4+ T cells sorted from blood. Regarding subset: CD45RA-negative fraction. These receptors were obtained from a woman in her twenties or thirties in good health.

Concerning this clone itself: This sample includes further DNA sequences coding for the same CDR3. V gene TRBV10-3 combines with J gene TRBJ2-1; D gene unclear. Trimming pared 5 bases from V and 0 bases from J, leaving 8 bases between. CDR3 length: 14 amino acids. Germline CDR1 is ENHRY and CDR2 is SYGVKD. The CDR3 loop reads CAISTASSYNEQFF. CDR3 nucleotide sequence: TGTGCCATCAGTACGGCGAGCTCCTACAATGAGCAGTTCTTC.

This sequence joins TRBV6-6 and TRBJ2-2, with D uncertain. Germline V gene sequence: CDR1 MNHNY, CDR2 SVGAGI (reference sequence). V was pared by 2 bases and J by 4 bases, with 11 bases between. The CDR3 contains 15 residues. The CDR3 DNA sequence: TGTGCCAGCAGTTACGAGAACTTCTTCACCGGGGAGCTGTTTTTT. Translating it yields CASSYENFFTGELFF.

This clone was detected many times. Other DNA sequences in the same sample also yield this CDR3. The chain combines TRBV6-6 with TRBJ2-3; no firm D call. Germline V lookup: CDR1 MNHNY, CDR2 SVGAGI (reference sequence). The CDR3 extends over 12 amino acids. Trimming took 6 bases from V and 0 from J, leaving 4 bases between them. Here the CDR3 reads CASSLSTDTQYF. The CDR3 region has the DNA TGTGCCAGCAGCCTTAGCACAGATACGCAGTATTTT.

This rearrangement joins TRBV9 to TRBJ2-3; 7 bases are shared with TRBD1. V was clipped by 4 bases and J by 2 bases; unmatched bases: 7. The V gene's germline CDR1 is SGDLS and CDR2 YYNGEE. This CDR3 has 15 residues. CDR3 nucleotides: TGTGCCAGCAGCCCCTGGACAGGAAACACAGATACGCAGTATTTT. Translated: CASSPWTGNTDTQYF.

As to this clone: The same CDR3 also results from other DNA sequences found in this sample. This chain links TRBV18 with TRBJ2-2, with TRBD1 matching over 7 bases. V was clipped by 3 bases and J by 5 bases; unmatched bases: 3. The CDR3 has 14 residues. Germline V CDR1 and CDR2: KGHSH, LQKENI. CDR3 sequence: CASSPGQRTGELFF. The CDR3, as DNA: TGTGCCAGCTCACCGGGACAGAGGACCGGGGAGCTGTTTTTT.

This chain's CDR3 is CASSPPGPREAFF. The CDR3 DNA follows: TGTGCCAGCAGCCCACCGGGCCCCAGAGAGGCTTTCTTT. V usage is TRBV7-9 and J usage is TRBJ1-1; D gene uncertain. V lost 5 bases and J lost 11, with 18 bases in between. Germline values: CDR1 SEHNR, CDR2 FQNEAQ (reference sequence). CDR3 size: 13 residues.

J is TRBJ2-4 and V is TRBV18; D perhaps matches TRBD2 (5 bases). This CDR3 contains 15 residues. The germline V gene has CDR1 KGHSH and CDR2 LQKENI. Trimming stripped 3 bases from V and 0 bases from J, with 9 bases between. The CDR3 sequence is CASSPPEVAKNIQYF. The DNA for the CDR3 is TGTGCCAGCTCACCCCCGGAGGTAGCCAAAAACATTCAGTACTTC.

This chain links TRBV4-1 with TRBJ1-2, with 8 nucleotides matching TRBD1. Germline CDR1 is MGHRA and CDR2 is YSYEKL. With 4 bases clipped from V and 0 bases from J, the junction kept 10 bases outside the gene matches. This CDR3 is 17 amino acids long. Here the CDR3 DNA reads TGCGCCAGCAGCCGAGACCAGGGGGCCGCAGCTAACTATGGCTACACCTTC. It is translated as CASSRDQGAAANYGYTF.

This chain links TRBV21-1 with TRBJ2-2; the DNA was not compared with TRBD1, the D call given in the table. TRBV21-1 corresponds to a pseudogene. This CDR3 contains 13 residues. The CDR3: CASSKLGPGELFF. CDR3 nucleotide sequence: TGTGCCAGCAGCAAACTGGGCCCCGGGGAGCTGTTTTTT.

The table lists this clone with a count of one. The genes are TRBV5-6 and TRBJ1-1; D unclear. Trimming stripped 2 bases from V and 3 bases from J, with 11 bases between. The length of the CDR3 is 14 residues. CDR1 is SGHDT and CDR2 is YYEEEE in the germline V gene. The DNA for the CDR3 is TGTGCCAGCAGCTTAGGCGCACGGGACACTGAAGCTTTCTTT. Translation gives CASSLGARDTEAFF.

The V gene is TRBV9, the J gene TRBJ2-3; a possible D gene is TRBD2 (6 bases). There are 16 residues in the CDR3. From germline, CDR1 is SGDLS and CDR2 YYNGEE. With 1 base removed from V and 1 base from J, the gap between germline ends came to 13 bases. CDR3 protein: CASSVLTGEGTDTQYF. The CDR3 region has the DNA TGTGCCAGCAGCGTACTGACGGGAGAGGGCACAGATACGCAGTATTTT.